This TCR beta chain was identified during a study of blood T cell repertoires in COVID-19. Study summary: The United States, Italy and Spain provided the acute and convalescent COVID-19 samples.

This CDR3 has 12 residues. Germline CDR1 SEHNR, CDR2 FQNEAQ (reference sequence). Between the trimmed V and J ends, which lost 5 bases and 8 bases, there was a span of 7 bases. Methods used by the authors: Researchers report that nucleated cell counts were estimated from reference gene primer amplification. The repertoire was sequenced with immunoSEQ multiplex PCR; TCRdb's copy has only in-frame clones and lacks some. The V and J calls and clone size were taken over from that table, and D and trimming were inferred from the DNA. The profile shows some 110,000 clones, 65% to 85% of them singletons. This clone was seen a handful of times.

The TCR originated in a woman in her sixties or seventies with acute or convalescent COVID-19. This chain uses TRBV7-9 with TRBJ1-6; D is ambiguous. The material sequenced was peripheral blood. Written as DNA, the CDR3 is TGTGCCAGCAGCCAAGAGCATTCACCCCTCCACTTT. Protein: CASSQEHSPLHF.